These T cell receptor beta chains were read from a single sample in a study of cytomegalovirus exposure and HLA in healthy donors. The table came from immunoSEQ multiplex PCR; TCRdb's copy has only in-frame clones and leaves some out. The sample lists 100,000 to 120,000 clones; 78% were seen once. Sequenced sample: PBMCs. The source of these receptors is a man younger than 40 in good health and CMV-seronegative. Both conserved end residues are part of each CDR3. Fields, in order: J gene, D gene, clone size, V gene, CDR3 protein, CDR3 DNA. A D gene is named only where the DNA matches it firmly. Where a row states a size, it is once, few, many or the class of an expanded clone; other rows omit it.

J: TRBJ2-1
D: TRBD2
size: .
V: TRBV5-1
CDR3: CASTFSGRVSYNEQFF
DNA: TGCGCCAGCACCTTTAGCGGGAGAGTCTCCTACAATGAGCAGTTCTTC

J: TRBJ2-5
D: TRBD2
size: .
V: TRBV2
CDR3: CASSPSSGGITQYF
DNA: TGTGCCAGCAGCCCCTCTAGCGGGGGCATAACCCAGTACTTC

J: TRBJ1-5
D: .
size: .
V: TRBV19
CDR3: CASSILGGNQPQHF
DNA: TGTGCCAGTAGTATTCTCGGGGGAAATCAGCCCCAGCATTTT

J: TRBJ1-1
D: .
size: few
V: TRBV6-5
CDR3: CASSQYTEAFF
DNA: TGTGCCAGCAGTCAGTACACTGAAGCTTTCTTT

J: TRBJ1-1
D: .
size: .
V: TRBV18
CDR3: CASSRDGTEAFF
DNA: TGTGCCAGCTCTCGGGATGGCACTGAAGCTTTCTTT

J: TRBJ1-1
D: .
size: .
V: TRBV7-9
CDR3: CASSSPRSTEAFF
DNA: TGTGCCAGCAGCTCTCCCCGGAGCACTGAAGCTTTCTTT

J: TRBJ1-1
D: TRBD1
size: .
V: TRBV11-2
CDR3: CASSLEGDRNTEAFF
DNA: TGTGCCAGCAGCTTAGAGGGGGACAGGAACACTGAAGCTTTCTTT

J: TRBJ1-3
D: .
size: .
V: TRBV7-2
CDR3: CASSFLTGGNTIYF
DNA: TGTGCCAGCAGCTTCTTGACGGGTGGAAACACCATATATTTT

J: TRBJ1-1
D: .
size: .
V: TRBV4-3
CDR3: CASSQDLGNTEAFF
DNA: TGCGCCAGCAGCCAAGATCTAGGGAACACTGAAGCTTTCTTT

J: TRBJ2-7
D: TRBD1
size: .
V: TRBV18
CDR3: CASSQSLPGQGYEQYF
DNA: TGTGCCAGCTCCCAATCATTGCCGGGACAGGGTTACGAGCAGTACTTC

J: TRBJ2-4
D: .
size: .
V: TRBV28
CDR3: CASRLRDFRRGQNIQYF
DNA: TGTGCCAGCAGACTACGCGATTTTAGGCGGGGTCAAAACATTCAGTACTTC

J: TRBJ1-1
D: TRBD1
size: .
V: TRBV19
CDR3: CASRPGGLNTEAFF
DNA: TGTGCCAGTAGGCCAGGGGGCCTGAACACTGAAGCTTTCTTT

J: TRBJ2-5
D: TRBD2
size: .
V: TRBV4-3
CDR3: CASSQTTGGGGKTQYF
DNA: TGCGCCAGCAGCCAAACCACGGGGGGCGGGGGGAAGACCCAGTACTTC

J: TRBJ1-1
D: TRBD1
size: .
V: TRBV18
CDR3: CASSPFSGTGKIRKGDTEAFF
DNA: TGTGCCAGCTCACCTTTTTCGGGGACAGGGAAAATACGAAAGGGGGACACTGAAGCTTTCTTT

J: TRBJ1-1
D: .
size: .
V: TRBV7-9
CDR3: CASSQNHRAGTEAFF
DNA: TGTGCCAGCAGCCAAAATCACAGGGCGGGCACTGAAGCTTTCTTT

J: TRBJ2-1
D: TRBD2
size: .
V: TRBV6-4
CDR3: CASSETSGSGNEQFF
DNA: TGTGCCAGCAGTGAGACTAGCGGGAGTGGCAATGAGCAGTTCTTC

J: TRBJ2-1
D: .
size: .
V: TRBV19
CDR3: CATLRAGSVEQFF
DNA: TGTGCCACGTTAAGGGCAGGGTCGGTCGAGCAGTTCTTC

J: TRBJ1-1
D: TRBD1
size: .
V: TRBV19
CDR3: CASRKGQMNTEAFF
DNA: TGTGCCAGTAGGAAGGGACAGATGAACACTGAAGCTTTCTTT

J: TRBJ2-7
D: TRBD1
size: .
V: TRBV5-6
CDR3: CASSLGGQAYEQYF
DNA: TGTGCCAGCAGCTTGGGGGGACAGGCCTACGAGCAGTACTTC

J: TRBJ1-1
D: .
size: .
V: TRBV5-4
CDR3: CASSLASDTRAFF
DNA: TGTGCCAGCAGCTTGGCATCGGACACGCGCGCTTTCTTT

J: TRBJ1-1
D: TRBD1
size: .
V: TRBV10-3
CDR3: CAIRWDRDNRGAFF
DNA: TGTGCCATCAGATGGGACAGGGACAATAGGGGAGCTTTCTTT

J: TRBJ2-2
D: TRBD2
size: .
V: TRBV19
CDR3: CATTPWTSGNTGELFF
DNA: TGTGCCACCACACCCTGGACTAGCGGGAACACCGGGGAGCTGTTTTTT